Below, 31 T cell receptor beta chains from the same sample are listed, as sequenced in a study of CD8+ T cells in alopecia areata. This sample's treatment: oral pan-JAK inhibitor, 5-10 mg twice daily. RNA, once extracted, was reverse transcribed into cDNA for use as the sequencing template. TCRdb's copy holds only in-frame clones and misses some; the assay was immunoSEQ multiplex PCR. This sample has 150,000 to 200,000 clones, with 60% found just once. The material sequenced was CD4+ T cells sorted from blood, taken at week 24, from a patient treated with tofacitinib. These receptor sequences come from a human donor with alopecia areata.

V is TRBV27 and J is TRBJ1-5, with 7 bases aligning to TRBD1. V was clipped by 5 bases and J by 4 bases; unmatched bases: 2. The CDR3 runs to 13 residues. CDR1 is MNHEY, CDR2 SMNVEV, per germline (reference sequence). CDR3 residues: CASSRQGNQPQHF. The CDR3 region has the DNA TGTGCCAGCAGTAGACAGGGAAATCAGCCCCAGCATTTT.

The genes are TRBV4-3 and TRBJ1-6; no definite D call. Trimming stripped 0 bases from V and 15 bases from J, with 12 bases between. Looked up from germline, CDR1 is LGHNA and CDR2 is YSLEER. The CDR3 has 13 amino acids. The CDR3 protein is CASSQDYEGILHF. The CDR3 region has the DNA TGCGCCAGCAGCCAAGATTATGAGGGAATCCTCCACTTT.

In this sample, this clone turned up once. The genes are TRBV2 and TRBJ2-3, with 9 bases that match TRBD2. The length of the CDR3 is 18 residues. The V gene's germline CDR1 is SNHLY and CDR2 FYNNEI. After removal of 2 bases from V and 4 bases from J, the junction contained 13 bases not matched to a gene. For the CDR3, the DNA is TGTGCCAGCAGTGAAAGCGGTTGGTCTAGCGGGGTTTCAGATACGCAGTATTTT. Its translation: CASSESGWSSGVSDTQYF.

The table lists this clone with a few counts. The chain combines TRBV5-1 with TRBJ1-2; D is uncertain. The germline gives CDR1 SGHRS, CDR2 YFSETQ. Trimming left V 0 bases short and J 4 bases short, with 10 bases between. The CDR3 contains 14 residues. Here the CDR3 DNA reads TGCGCCAGCAGCTTGGCGGACGGAACCTATGGCTACACCTTC. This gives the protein CASSLADGTYGYTF.

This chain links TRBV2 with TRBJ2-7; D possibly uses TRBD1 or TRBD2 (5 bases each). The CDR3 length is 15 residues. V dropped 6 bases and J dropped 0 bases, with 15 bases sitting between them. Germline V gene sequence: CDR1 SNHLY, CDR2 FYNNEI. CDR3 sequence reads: CASRMGVLGSYEQYF. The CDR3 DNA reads TGTGCCAGCAGGATGGGGGTCCTAGGCTCCTACGAGCAGTACTTC.

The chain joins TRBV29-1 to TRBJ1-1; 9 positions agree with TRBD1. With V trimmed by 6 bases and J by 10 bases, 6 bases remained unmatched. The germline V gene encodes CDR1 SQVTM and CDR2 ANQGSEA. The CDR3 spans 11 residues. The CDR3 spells CSVGTGMRAFF. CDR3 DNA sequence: TGCAGCGTGGGGACAGGGATGAGAGCTTTCTTT.

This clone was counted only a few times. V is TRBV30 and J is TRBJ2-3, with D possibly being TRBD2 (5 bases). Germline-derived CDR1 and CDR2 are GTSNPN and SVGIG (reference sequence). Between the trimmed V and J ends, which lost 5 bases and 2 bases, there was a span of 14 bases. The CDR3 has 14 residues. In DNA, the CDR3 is TGTGCCTGGGCCGGGGTCCTCAACACAGATACGCAGTATTTT. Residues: CAWAGVLNTDTQYF.

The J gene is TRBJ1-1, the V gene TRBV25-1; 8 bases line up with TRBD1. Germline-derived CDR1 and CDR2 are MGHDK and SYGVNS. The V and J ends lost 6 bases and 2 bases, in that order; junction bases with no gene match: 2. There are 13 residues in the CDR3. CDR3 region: CASRDRVNTEAFF. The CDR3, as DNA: TGTGCCAGCAGGGACAGGGTTAACACTGAAGCTTTCTTT.

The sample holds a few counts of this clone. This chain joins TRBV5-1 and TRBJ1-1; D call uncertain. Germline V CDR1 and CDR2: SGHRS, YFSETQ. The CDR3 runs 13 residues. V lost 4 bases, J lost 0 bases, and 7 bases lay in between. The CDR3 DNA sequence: TGCGCCAGCAGCAAGGATATGAACACTGAAGCTTTCTTT. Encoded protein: CASSKDMNTEAFF. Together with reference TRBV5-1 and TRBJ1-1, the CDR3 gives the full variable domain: KAGVTQTPRYLIKTRGQQVTLSCSPISGHRSVSWYQQTPGQGLQFLFEYFSETQRNKGNFPGRFSGRQFSNSRSEMNVSTLELGDSALYLCASSKDMNTEAFFGQGTRLTVV.

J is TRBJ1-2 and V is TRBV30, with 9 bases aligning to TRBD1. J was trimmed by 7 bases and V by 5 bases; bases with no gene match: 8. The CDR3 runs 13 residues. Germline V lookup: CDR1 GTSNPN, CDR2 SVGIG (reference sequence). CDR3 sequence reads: CAWGQGLKRGYTF. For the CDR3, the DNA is TGTGCCTGGGGACAGGGGTTGAAGCGTGGCTACACCTTC.

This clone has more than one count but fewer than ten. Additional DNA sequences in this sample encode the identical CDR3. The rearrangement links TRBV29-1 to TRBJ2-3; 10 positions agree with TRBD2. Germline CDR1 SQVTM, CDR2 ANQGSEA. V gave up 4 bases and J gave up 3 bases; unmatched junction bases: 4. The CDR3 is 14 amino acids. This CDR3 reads CSVGLTSGTDTQYF. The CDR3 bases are TGCAGCGTTGGCCTGACTAGCGGGACAGATACGCAGTATTTT.

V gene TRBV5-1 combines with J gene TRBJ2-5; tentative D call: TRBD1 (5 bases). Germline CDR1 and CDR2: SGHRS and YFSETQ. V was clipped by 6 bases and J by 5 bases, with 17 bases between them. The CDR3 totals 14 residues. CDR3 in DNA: TGCGCCAGCACCCCTTTGAGACAGTCGGAGACCCAGTACTTC. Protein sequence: CASTPLRQSETQYF.

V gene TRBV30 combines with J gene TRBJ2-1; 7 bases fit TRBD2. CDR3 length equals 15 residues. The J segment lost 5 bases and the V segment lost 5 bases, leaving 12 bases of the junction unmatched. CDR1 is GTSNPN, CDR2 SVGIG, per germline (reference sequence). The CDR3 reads CAWDKTGGQHNEQFF. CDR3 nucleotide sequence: TGTGCCTGGGACAAAACGGGGGGTCAGCACAATGAGCAGTTCTTC.

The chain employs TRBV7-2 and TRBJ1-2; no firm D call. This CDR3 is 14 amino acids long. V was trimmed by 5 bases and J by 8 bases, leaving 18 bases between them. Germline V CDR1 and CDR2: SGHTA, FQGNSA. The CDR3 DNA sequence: TGTGCCAGCAGCCGCGACTCCCTCGCGGCGGGCTACACCTTC. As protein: CASSRDSLAAGYTF.

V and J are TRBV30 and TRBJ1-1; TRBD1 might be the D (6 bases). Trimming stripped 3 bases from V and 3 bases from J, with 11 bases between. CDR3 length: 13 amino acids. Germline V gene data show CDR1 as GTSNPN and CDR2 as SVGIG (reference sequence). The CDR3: CAWRSDSYTEAFF. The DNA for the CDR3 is TGTGCCTGGAGATCGGACAGTTACACTGAAGCTTTCTTT.

The CDR3 coding sequence is TGCAGCGCATCGGGGCACTCGAACACTGAAGCTTTCTTT. Translated: CSASGHSNTEAFF. The chain is built from TRBV29-1 and TRBJ1-1; D is possibly TRBD1 (5 bases). CDR1 and CDR2 from the germline V gene are SQVTM and ANQGSEA. The CDR3 totals 13 residues. V was cut by 7 bases and J by 1 base, with 13 bases left in between. Full variable domain (rest looked up from reference TRBV29-1 and TRBJ1-1): SAVISQKPSRDICQRGTSLTIQCQVDSQVTMMFWYRQQPGQSLTLIATANQGSEATYESGFVIDKFPISRPNLTFSTLTVSNMSPEDSSIYLCSASGHSNTEAFFGQGTRLTVV.

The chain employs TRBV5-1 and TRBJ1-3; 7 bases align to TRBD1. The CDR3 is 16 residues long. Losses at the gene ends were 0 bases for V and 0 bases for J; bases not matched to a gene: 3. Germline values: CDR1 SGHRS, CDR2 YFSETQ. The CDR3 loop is CASSLGRGPSGNTIYF. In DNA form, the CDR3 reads TGCGCCAGCAGCTTGGGAAGGGGGCCCTCTGGAAACACCATATATTTT.

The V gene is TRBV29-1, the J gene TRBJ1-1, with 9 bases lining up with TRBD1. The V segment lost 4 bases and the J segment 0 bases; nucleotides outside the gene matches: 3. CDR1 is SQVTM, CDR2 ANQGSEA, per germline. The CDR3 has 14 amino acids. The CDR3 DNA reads TGCAGCGTTGTGGACAGGGGTATGAACACTGAAGCTTTCTTT. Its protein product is CSVVDRGMNTEAFF.

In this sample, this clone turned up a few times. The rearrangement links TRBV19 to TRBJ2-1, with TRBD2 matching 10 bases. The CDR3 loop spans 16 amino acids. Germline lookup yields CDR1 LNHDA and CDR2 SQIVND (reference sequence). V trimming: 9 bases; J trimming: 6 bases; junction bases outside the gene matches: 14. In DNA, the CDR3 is TGTGCCAGCGCACCGAGAATTAGCGGGGGGAGCAATGAGCAGTTCTTC. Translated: CASAPRISGGSNEQFF.

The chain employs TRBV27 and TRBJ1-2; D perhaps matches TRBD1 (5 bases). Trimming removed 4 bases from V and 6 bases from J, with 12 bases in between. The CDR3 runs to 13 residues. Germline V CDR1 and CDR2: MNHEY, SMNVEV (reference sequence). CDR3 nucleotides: TGTGCCAGCAGTTCGGGACGGATAAATGGCTACACCTTC. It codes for CASSSGRINGYTF.

For the CDR3, the DNA is TGTGCCAGCAGCGTAGCCCCCCGAGGGGGCAATGAGCAGTTCTTC. Residues: CASSVAPRGGNEQFF. The chain joins TRBV9 to TRBJ2-1; D perhaps matches TRBD1 (6 bases). V lost 0 bases to trimming and J lost 6 bases, with 13 bases between them. This CDR3 is 15 amino acids long. Germline CDR1 is SGDLS and CDR2 is YYNGEE.

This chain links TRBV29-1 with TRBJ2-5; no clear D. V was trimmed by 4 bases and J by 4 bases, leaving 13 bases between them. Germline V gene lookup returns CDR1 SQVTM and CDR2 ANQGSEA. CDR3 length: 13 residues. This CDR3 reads CSVATVLRETQYF. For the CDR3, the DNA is TGCAGCGTTGCTACTGTTTTACGAGAGACCCAGTACTTC.

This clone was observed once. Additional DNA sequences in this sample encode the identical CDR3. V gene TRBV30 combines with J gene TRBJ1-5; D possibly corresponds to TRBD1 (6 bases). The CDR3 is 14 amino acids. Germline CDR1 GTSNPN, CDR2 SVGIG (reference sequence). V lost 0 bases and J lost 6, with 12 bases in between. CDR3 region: CAWSVKGGGQPQHF. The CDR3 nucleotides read TGTGCCTGGAGTGTAAAGGGGGGCGGTCAGCCCCAGCATTTT.

In nucleotides, the CDR3 is TGTGCCAGCAGCTTGCAGCGGAGTAGCACAGATACGCAGTATTTT. As protein: CASSLQRSSTDTQYF. The V and J genes are TRBV5-6 and TRBJ2-3, with D perhaps matching TRBD2 (5 bases). The CDR3 has 15 amino acids. Germline-derived CDR1 and CDR2 are SGHDT and YYEEEE. Trimming removed 1 base at V and 0 bases at J, with 9 bases between.

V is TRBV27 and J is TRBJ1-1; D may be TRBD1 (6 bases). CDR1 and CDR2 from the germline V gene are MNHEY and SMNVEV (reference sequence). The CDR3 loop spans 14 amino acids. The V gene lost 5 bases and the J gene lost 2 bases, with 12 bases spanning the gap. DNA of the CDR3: TGTGCCAGCAGTCCTGACAGGAAAAACACTGAAGCTTTCTTT. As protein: CASSPDRKNTEAFF.

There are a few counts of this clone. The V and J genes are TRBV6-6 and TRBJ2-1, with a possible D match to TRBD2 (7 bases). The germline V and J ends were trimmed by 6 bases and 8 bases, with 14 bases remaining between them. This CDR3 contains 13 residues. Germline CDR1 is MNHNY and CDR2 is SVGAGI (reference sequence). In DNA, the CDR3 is TGTGCCAGCAGCCCTGCGGGGGCCTATGAGCAGTTCTTC. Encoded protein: CASSPAGAYEQFF.

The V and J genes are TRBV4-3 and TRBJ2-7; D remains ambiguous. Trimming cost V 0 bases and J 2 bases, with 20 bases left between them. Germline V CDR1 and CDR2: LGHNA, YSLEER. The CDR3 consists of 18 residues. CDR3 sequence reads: CASSQDRAGWTQTYEQYF. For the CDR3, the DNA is TGCGCCAGCAGCCAAGACCGGGCTGGGTGGACGCAAACCTACGAGCAGTACTTC.

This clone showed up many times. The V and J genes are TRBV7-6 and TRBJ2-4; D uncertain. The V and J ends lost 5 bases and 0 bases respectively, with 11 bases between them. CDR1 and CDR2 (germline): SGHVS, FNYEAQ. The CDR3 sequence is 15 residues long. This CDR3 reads CASSPPGLAKNIQYF. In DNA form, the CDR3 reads TGTGCCAGCAGCCCCCCGGGTCTAGCCAAAAACATTCAGTACTTC.

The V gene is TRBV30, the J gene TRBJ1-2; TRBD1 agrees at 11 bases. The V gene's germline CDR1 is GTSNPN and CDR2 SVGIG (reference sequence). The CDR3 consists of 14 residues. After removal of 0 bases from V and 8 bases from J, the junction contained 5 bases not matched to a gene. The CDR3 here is CAWSVGQGAGGYTF. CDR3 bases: TGTGCCTGGAGTGTTGGACAGGGGGCCGGGGGCTACACCTTC.

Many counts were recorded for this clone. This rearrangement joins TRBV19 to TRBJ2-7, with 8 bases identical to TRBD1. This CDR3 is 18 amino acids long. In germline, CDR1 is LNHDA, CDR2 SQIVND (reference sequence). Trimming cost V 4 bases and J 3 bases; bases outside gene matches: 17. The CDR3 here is CASSTPGIVAGGFYEQYF. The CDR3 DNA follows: TGTGCCAGTAGTACGCCTGGCATTGTGGCAGGGGGCTTCTACGAGCAGTACTTC.

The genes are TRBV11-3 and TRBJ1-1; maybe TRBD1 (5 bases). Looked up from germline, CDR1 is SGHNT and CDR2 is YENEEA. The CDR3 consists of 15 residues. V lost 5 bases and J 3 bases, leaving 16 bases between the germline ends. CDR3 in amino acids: CASSPSAVGDTEAFF. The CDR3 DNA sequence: TGTGCCAGCAGCCCATCGGCGGTAGGGGACACTGAAGCTTTCTTT.